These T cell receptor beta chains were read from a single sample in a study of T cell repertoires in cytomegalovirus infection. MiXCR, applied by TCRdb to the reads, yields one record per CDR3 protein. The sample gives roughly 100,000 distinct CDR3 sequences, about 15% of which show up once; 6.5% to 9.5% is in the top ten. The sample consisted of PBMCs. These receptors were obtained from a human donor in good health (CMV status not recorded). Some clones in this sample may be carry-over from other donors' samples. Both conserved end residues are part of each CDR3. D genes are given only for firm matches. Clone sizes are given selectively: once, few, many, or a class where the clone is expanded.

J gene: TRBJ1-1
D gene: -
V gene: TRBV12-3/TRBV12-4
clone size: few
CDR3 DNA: TGTGCCAGCACCTCGGGGACCCCGGGCGCTGAAGCTTTCTTT
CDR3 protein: CASTSGTPGAEAFF

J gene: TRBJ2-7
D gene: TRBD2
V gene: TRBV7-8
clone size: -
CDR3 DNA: TGTGCCAGCAGCTCAGGGGGGGCTAGCGGGGGGGGCTACGAGCAGTACTTC
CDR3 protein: CASSSGGASGGGYEQYF

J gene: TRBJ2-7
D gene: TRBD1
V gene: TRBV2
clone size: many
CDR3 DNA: TGTGCCGGGGACAGGGGGCTTGGGTCCTACGAGCAGTACTTC
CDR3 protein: CAGDRGLGSYEQYF

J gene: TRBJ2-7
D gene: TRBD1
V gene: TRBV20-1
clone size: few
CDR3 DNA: TGCAGTGCTAGAGCCCCCGGGACAGGGAATCCCTACGAGCAGTACTTC
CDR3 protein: CSARAPGTGNPYEQYF

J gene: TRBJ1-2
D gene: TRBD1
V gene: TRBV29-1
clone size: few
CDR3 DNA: TGCAGCGTTGCTGGGACAGACGGCTATGGCTACACCTTC
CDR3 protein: CSVAGTDGYGYTF

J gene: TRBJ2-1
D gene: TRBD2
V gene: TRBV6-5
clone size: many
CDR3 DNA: TGTGCCAGCAGCTCCCCGGGACTAGCAGTAAATGAGCAGTTCTTC
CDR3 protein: CASSSPGLAVNEQFF

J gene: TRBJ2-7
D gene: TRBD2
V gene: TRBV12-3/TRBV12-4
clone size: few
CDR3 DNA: TGTGCCAGCAGTGAAAGATACGTGGGACTAGCGGGGACCTACGAGCAGTACTTC
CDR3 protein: CASSERYVGLAGTYEQYF

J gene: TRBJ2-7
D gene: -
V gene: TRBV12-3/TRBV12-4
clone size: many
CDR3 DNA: TGTGCCAGCAGTCTCCCCTCAAGGGGCAGATACGAGCAGTACTTC
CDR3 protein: CASSLPSRGRYEQYF

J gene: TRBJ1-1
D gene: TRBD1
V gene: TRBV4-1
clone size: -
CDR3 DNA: TGCGCCAGCAGCCAGCCGGGACAGGGGTTAAGTGAAGCTTTCTTT
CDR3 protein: CASSQPGQGLSEAFF

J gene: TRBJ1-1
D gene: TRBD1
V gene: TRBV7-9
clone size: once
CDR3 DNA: TGTGCCAGCAGCGCGGAACAGGGGATTGCTGAAGCTTTCTTT
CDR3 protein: CASSAEQGIAEAFF

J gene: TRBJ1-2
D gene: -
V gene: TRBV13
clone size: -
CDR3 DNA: TGTGCCAGCAGCTTAAATGAGAGGTCCTATGGCTACACCTTC
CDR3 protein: CASSLNERSYGYTF

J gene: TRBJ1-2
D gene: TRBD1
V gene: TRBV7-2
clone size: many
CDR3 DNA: TGTGCCAGCAGTCCTAGACAGGGGGCAAAGGGCTACACCTTC
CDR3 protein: CASSPRQGAKGYTF

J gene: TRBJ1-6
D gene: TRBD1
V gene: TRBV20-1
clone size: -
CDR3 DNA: TGCAGTGCTAGAGGCCTAACAGGGGGGAGTTCACCCCTCCACTTT
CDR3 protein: CSARGLTGGSSPLHF

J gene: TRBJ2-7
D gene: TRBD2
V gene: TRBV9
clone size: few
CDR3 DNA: TGTGCCAGCAGCGTAGAAGGCGGGGGAGCCTCAGGTCGCTACGAGCAGTACTTC
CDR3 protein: CASSVEGGGASGRYEQYF

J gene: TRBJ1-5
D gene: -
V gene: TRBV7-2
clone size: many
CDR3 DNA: TGTGCCAGCAGCCTTCTTAAAAGGGGCTATAGCAATCAGCCCCAGCATTTT
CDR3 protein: CASSLLKRGYSNQPQHF

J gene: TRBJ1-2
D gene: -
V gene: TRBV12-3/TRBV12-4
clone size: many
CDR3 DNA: TGTGCCAGCACCGCGTGGGGCAGGGAGGGCCACTATGGCTACACCTTC
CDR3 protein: CASTAWGREGHYGYTF

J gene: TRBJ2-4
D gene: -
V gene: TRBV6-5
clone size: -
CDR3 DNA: TGTGCCAGCAGGGCGACCGTAGCCAAAAACATTCAGTACTTC
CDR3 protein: CASRATVAKNIQYF

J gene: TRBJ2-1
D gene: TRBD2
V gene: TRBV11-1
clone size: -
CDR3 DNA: TGTGCCAGCAGCCGACTAGCGGGGGAAGGGAACTATGAGCAGTTCTTC
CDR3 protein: CASSRLAGEGNYEQFF

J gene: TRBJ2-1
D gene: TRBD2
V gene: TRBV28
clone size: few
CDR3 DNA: TGTGCCAGCAGTTGGGCTAGCGGGTCCTCCCGGGTTTTAGAGCAGTTCTTC
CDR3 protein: CASSWASGSSRVLEQFF

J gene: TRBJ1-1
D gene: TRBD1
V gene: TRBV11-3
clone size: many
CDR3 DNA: TGTGCCAGCAGCCTCGGACAGGGGAACACTGAAGCTTTCTTT
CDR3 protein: CASSLGQGNTEAFF

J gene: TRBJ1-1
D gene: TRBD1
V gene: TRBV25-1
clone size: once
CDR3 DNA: TGTGCCAGCAGTGAATCCCAGGGGGGGATGAGCACTGAAGCTTTCTTT
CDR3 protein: CASSESQGGMSTEAFF

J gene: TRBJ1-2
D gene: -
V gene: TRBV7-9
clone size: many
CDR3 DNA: TGTGCCAGCAGCGGACAGCCTAACTATGGCTACACCTTC
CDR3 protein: CASSGQPNYGYTF

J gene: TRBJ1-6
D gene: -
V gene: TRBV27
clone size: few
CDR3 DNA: TGTGCCAGCAGTTTTTGGCAGGAGAATTCACCCCTCCACTTT
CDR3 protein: CASSFWQENSPLHF

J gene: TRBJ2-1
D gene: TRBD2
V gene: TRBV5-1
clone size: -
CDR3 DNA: TGCGCCAGCAGCCGGACTAGCGGGGGCCATCTCAATGAGCAGTTCTTC
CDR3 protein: CASSRTSGGHLNEQFF

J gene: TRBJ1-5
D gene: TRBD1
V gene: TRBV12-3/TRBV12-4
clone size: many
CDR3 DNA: TGTGCCAGCAGTGGGCCGGGACAGAATCAGCCCCAGCATTTT
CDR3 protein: CASSGPGQNQPQHF

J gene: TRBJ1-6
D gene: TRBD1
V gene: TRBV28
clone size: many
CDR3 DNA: TGTGCCAGCAGTCACTACAGGGGTCAGACCTATAATTCACCCCTCCACTTT
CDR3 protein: CASSHYRGQTYNSPLHF

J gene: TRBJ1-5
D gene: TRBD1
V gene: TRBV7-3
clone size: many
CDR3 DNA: TGTGCCAGCAGCCCGAACAGGGGAGTCGGCCAGCCCCAGCATTTT
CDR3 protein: CASSPNRGVGQPQHF

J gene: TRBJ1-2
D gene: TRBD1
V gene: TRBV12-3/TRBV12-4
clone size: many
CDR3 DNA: TGTGCCAGCAGAGAGCGACAGGGGGTAAACTATGGCTACACCTTC
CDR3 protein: CASRERQGVNYGYTF

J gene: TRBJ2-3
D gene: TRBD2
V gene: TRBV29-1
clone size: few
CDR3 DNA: TGCAGCGTTGCCTGGACTAGCGGGGTTTCAGATACGCAGTATTTT
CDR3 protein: CSVAWTSGVSDTQYF

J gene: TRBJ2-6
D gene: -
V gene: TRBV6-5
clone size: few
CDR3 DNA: TGTGCCAGCAGGACCCCCTCTGGGGCCAACGTCCTGACTTTC
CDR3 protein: CASRTPSGANVLTF

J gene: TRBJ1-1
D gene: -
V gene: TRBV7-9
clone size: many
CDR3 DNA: TGTGCCAGCAGCCCCCGGACAGATACGAACACTGAAGCTTTCTTT
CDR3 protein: CASSPRTDTNTEAFF

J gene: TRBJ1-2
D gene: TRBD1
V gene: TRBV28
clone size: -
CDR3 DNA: TGTGCCAGCAGATTACAGGGGGCCGGCTACACCTTC
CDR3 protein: CASRLQGAGYTF

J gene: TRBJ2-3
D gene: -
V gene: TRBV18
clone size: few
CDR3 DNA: TGTGCCAGCTCACAGGGGAGTTCAGATACGCAGTATTTT
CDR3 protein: CASSQGSSDTQYF

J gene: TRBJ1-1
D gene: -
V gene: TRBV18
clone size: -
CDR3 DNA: TGTGCCAGCTCACCGAATCCCCTAGGGGAAACTGAAGCTTTCTTT
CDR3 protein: CASSPNPLGETEAFF

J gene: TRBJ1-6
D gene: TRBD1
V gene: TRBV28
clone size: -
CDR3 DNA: TGTGCCAGCAGTTTTACCCGACAGGGTAACAATTCACCCCTCCACTTT
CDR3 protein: CASSFTRQGNNSPLHF

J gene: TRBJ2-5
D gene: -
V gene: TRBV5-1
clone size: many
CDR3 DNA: TGCGCCAGCAGCTCCCAACCGACAGGACAGGCAGGAGGGGAGACCCAGTACTTC
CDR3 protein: CASSSQPTGQAGGETQYF

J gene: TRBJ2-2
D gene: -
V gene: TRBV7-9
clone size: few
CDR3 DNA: TGTGCCAGCAGAACGGGCGGGATCATGCGGGAGCTGTTTTTT
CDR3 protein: CASRTGGIMRELFF

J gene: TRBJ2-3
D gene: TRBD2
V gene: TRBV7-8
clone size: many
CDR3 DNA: TGTGCCAGCAGCCCCCGGACTAGCGGGTCCACAGATACGCAGTATTTT
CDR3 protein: CASSPRTSGSTDTQYF

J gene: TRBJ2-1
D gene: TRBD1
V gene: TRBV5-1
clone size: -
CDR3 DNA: TGCGCCAGCAGCTGGGGGACAGGGGGGACCTACAATGAGCAGTTCTTC
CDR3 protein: CASSWGTGGTYNEQFF

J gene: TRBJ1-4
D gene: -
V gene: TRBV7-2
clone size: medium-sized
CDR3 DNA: TGTGCCAGCAGCTCAGGGTCGGGGGTCCTCGGTGAAAAACTGTTTTTT
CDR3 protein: CASSSGSGVLGEKLFF

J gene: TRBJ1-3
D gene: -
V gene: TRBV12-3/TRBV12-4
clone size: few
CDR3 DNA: TGTGCCAGCAGTTTAAGAGGGGCTGGAAACACCATATATTTT
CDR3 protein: CASSLRGAGNTIYF

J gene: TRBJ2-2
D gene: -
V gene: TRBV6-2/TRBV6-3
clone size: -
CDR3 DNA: TGTGCCAGCAGTTCCTCGTCCGGGAGCCACACCGGGGAGCTGTTTTTT
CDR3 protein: CASSSSSGSHTGELFF

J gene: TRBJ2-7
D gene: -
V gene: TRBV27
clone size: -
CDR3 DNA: TGTGCCAGCAGCACGTACCCGTACGAGCAGTACTTC
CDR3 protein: CASSTYPYEQYF

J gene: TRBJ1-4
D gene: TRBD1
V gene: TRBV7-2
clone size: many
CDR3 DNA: TGTGCCAGCAGTACGGGGGACAGGGCTAATGAAAAACTGTTTTTT
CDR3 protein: CASSTGDRANEKLFF

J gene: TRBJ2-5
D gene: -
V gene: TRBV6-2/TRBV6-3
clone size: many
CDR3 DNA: TGTGCCAGCAGTTACTGGGCAGAAGGGGAGACCCAGTACTTC
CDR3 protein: CASSYWAEGETQYF

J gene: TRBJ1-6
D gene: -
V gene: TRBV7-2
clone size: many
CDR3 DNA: TGTGCCAGCAGCTTAAGCGGAGGCTCCTATAATTCACCCCTCCACTTT
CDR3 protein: CASSLSGGSYNSPLHF